The 24 T cell receptor beta chains reported below all come from one sample, sequenced in a study of T cell responses to AZD1222 COVID-19 vaccine. The data were produced by immunoSEQ multiplex PCR, yet TCRdb's version contains in-frame clones alone and is incomplete. The sample shows 90,000 to 95,000 clones, 90% to 95% of them seen only once. Sequenced material: peripheral blood, taken on day 0 of AZD1222 vaccination. These TCRs come from an adult in good health.

The chain recombines TRBV4-3 with TRBJ1-6; D ambiguous. Trimming left V 0 bases short and J 6 bases short, with 9 bases between. The CDR3 extends over 15 amino acids. Germline assignment: CDR1 LGHNA and CDR2 YSLEER. The DNA for the CDR3 is TGCGCCAGCAGCCAAGAGGAGGGAGGTAATTCACCCCTCCACTTT. This gives the protein CASSQEEGGNSPLHF.

The chain's CDR3 is CASSYGPGDYEQYF. DNA for the CDR3: TGTGCCAGCAGTTACGGCCCGGGAGACTACGAGCAGTACTTC. The chain carries TRBV6-2 or TRBV6-3 and TRBJ2-7, with D perhaps matching TRBD2 (6 bases). The CDR3 length is 14 residues. Trimming stripped 2 bases from V and 3 bases from J, with 11 bases between. From germline, CDR1 is MNHEY and CDR2 SVGEGT.

The V call is TRBV7-8, the J call TRBJ2-3, with 7 bases aligning to TRBD2. The CDR3 has 16 residues. V shed 3 bases, J shed 5 bases, and the junction held 11 bases outside the gene matches. Germline V lookup: CDR1 SGHVS, CDR2 FQNEAQ. CDR3 sequence reads: CASSLGGIQRLDTQYF. In DNA, the CDR3 is TGTGCCAGCAGCTTGGGGGGGATCCAGCGACTAGATACGCAGTATTTT.

V is TRBV3-1 (or the pseudogene TRBV3-2) and J is TRBJ2-1; 9 bases fit TRBD2. The CDR3 extends over 17 amino acids. Germline values: CDR1 LGHDT, CDR2 YNNKEL (reference sequence). The junction had 5 bases not matched to a gene; V was cut back by 0 bases and J by 2 bases. CDR3 sequence: CASSQDPGGRAYNEQFF. As DNA, the CDR3 is TGTGCCAGCAGCCAAGATCCTGGCGGGAGGGCCTACAATGAGCAGTTCTTC.

This chain links TRBV29-1 with TRBJ2-5; tentatively, D is TRBD2 (6 bases). Trimming cost V 3 bases and J 6 bases, with 23 bases left between them. Per the germline V gene, CDR1 is SQVTM and CDR2 is ANQGSEA. There are 16 residues in the CDR3. This CDR3 is CSVDGRGTRPGQTQYF. The CDR3 DNA sequence: TGCAGCGTTGACGGGCGAGGGACTCGCCCGGGACAGACCCAGTACTTC.

The chain joins TRBV7-2 to TRBJ1-3; tentatively, D is TRBD1 (6 bases). V lost 3 bases to trimming and J lost 0 bases, with 18 bases between them. The germline V gene encodes CDR1 SGHTA and CDR2 FQGNSA. The CDR3 extends over 18 amino acids. The CDR3 reads CASSFRGAGSYSGNTIYF. Here the CDR3 DNA reads TGTGCCAGCAGCTTTAGGGGGGCGGGGTCCTACTCTGGAAACACCATATATTTT. Full variable domain (missing parts from reference TRBV7-2 and TRBJ1-3): GAGVSQSPSNKVTEKGKDVELRCDPISGHTALYWYRQSLGQGLEFLIYFQGNSAPDKSGLPSDRFSAERTGGSVSTLTIQRTQQEDSAVYLCASSFRGAGSYSGNTIYFGEGSWLTVV.

This sequence joins TRBV6-2 or TRBV6-3 and TRBJ2-3, with D possibly called TRBD1 or TRBD2 (5 bases each). CDR1 MNHEY and CDR2 SVGEGT come from the germline V gene. The CDR3 runs 14 residues. V was trimmed by 2 bases and J by 0 bases, leaving 6 bases between them. The CDR3 nucleotides read TGTGCCAGCAGTTACGGGGACAGCACAGATACGCAGTATTTT. It translates to CASSYGDSTDTQYF.

The CDR3 DNA sequence: TGCGCCAGCAGCCAAGACACCCAGGGAAACACTGAAGCTTTCTTT. Amino acid sequence: CASSQDTQGNTEAFF. The V gene is TRBV4-3, the J gene TRBJ1-1; a possible D gene is TRBD1 (5 bases). The CDR3 is made up of 15 amino acids. Looked up from germline, CDR1 is LGHNA and CDR2 is YSLEER. V was trimmed by 0 bases and J by 2 bases, leaving 10 bases between them.

V gene TRBV19 combines with J gene TRBJ1-2, with a weak D call TRBD1 (5 bases). This CDR3 contains 12 residues. V was clipped by 6 bases and J by 4 bases, with 9 bases between them. Germline V CDR1 and CDR2: LNHDA, SQIVND (reference sequence). CDR3 residues: CASSDRRYGYTF. The CDR3, as DNA: TGTGCCAGTAGCGACAGACGCTATGGCTACACCTTC. Together with reference TRBV19 and TRBJ1-2, the CDR3 gives the full variable domain: DGGITQSPKYLFRKEGQNVTLSCEQNLNHDAMYWYRQDPGQGLRLIYYSQIVNDFQKGDIAEGYSVSREKKESFPLTVTSAQKNPTAFYLCASSDRRYGYTFGSGTRLTVV.

This clone showed up just a few times. The V and J genes are TRBV6-5 and TRBJ2-2; 10 nucleotides line up with TRBD1. The CDR3 contains 13 residues. Germline CDR1 reads MNHEY; CDR2 reads SVGAGI. Trimming cost V 6 bases and J 6 bases; bases outside gene matches: 1. The CDR3 loop is CASRGQGAGELFF. In DNA, the CDR3 is TGTGCCAGCAGAGGACAGGGGGCCGGGGAGCTGTTTTTT.

J is TRBJ1-5 and V is TRBV27; 9 nucleotides match TRBD1. The trim removed 6 bases at V and 4 bases at J, leaving 4 bases unmatched. The CDR3 extends over 14 amino acids. CDR1 MNHEY and CDR2 SMNVEV come from the germline V gene (reference sequence). The CDR3 DNA reads as TGTGCCAGCAGCGCACAGGGGGCAAATCAGCCCCAGCATTTT. Its protein is CASSAQGANQPQHF.

The chain links TRBV7-9 to TRBJ2-1; D unclear. V gave up 10 bases and J gave up 9 bases, with 13 bases separating them. The CDR3 is 11 residues long. CDR1 and CDR2 from the germline V gene are SEHNR and FQNEAQ (reference sequence). The CDR3 region is CATLLGPEQFF. The CDR3 bases are TGTGCCACTCTACTCGGCCCTGAGCAGTTCTTC.

The J gene is TRBJ1-2, the V gene TRBV10-3, with TRBD1 as a possible D gene (5 bases). The CDR3 is made up of 13 amino acids. Germline CDR1 is ENHRY and CDR2 is SYGVKD. Trimming stripped 4 bases from V and 7 bases from J, with 13 bases between. The CDR3 sequence: CAISGQGVGGYTF. The CDR3 nucleotides are TGTGCCATCAGTGGCCAGGGCGTGGGTGGCTACACCTTC.

The gene calls are TRBV2 and TRBJ2-7; 7 nucleotides line up with TRBD2. V lost 3 bases, J lost 1 base, and 3 bases stayed unmatched. This CDR3 has 14 amino acids. Germline lookup yields CDR1 SNHLY and CDR2 FYNNEI. The CDR3 loop reads CASSDLAVSYEQYF. CDR3 nucleotides: TGTGCCAGCAGTGATCTAGCGGTTTCCTACGAGCAGTACTTC.

The chain carries TRBV2 and TRBJ2-7, with a tentative D call TRBD1 (6 bases). Germline assignment: CDR1 SNHLY and CDR2 FYNNEI. CDR3 length: 13 residues. Trimming took off 6 bases at V and 3 bases at J, with 12 bases between the two ends. CDR3 sequence (DNA): TGTGCCAGCAGGCAGGGGTCGGTCTACGAGCAGTACTTC. Its translation is CASRQGSVYEQYF. Filled out from reference TRBV2 and TRBJ2-7, the complete variable domain reads EPEVTQTPSHQVTQMGQEVILRCVPISNHLYFYWYRQILGQKVEFLVSFYNNEISEKSEIFDDQFSVERPDGSNFTLKIRSTKLEDSAMYFCASRQGSVYEQYFGPGTRLTVT.

The rearrangement links TRBV7-9 to TRBJ2-1; D unclear. The CDR3 contains 14 residues. V lost 11 bases, J lost 7 bases, and 21 bases lay in between. Germline CDR1 and CDR2: SEHNR and FQNEAQ (reference sequence). Here the CDR3 reads CAVLPSSAHNEQFF. The CDR3 bases are TGTGCCGTCCTGCCTTCCTCAGCACATAATGAGCAGTTCTTC.

The chain combines TRBV9 with TRBJ2-1, with D unresolved. Trimming took off 5 bases at V and 4 bases at J, with 10 bases between the two ends. This CDR3 is 13 amino acids long. CDR1 and CDR2 from the germline V gene are SGDLS and YYNGEE. The CDR3 loop is CASSPGSYNEQFF. As DNA, the CDR3 is TGTGCCAGCAGTCCGGGTTCATACAATGAGCAGTTCTTC. Filled out from reference TRBV9 and TRBJ2-1, the complete variable domain reads DSGVTQTPKHLITATGQRVTLRCSPRSGDLSVYWYQQSLDQGLQFLIQYYNGEERAKGNILERFSAQQFPDLHSELNLSSLELGDSALYFCASSPGSYNEQFFGPGTRLTVL.

This chain joins TRBV6-5 and TRBJ2-1; D is possibly TRBD1 or TRBD2 (5 bases each). Trimming took off 8 bases at V and 3 bases at J, with 11 bases between the two ends. The CDR3 is 13 amino acids. Germline V lookup: CDR1 MNHEY, CDR2 SVGAGI. The CDR3 is CASGGHNYNEQFF. In nucleotides, the CDR3 is TGTGCCAGCGGAGGACACAACTACAATGAGCAGTTCTTC.

This rearrangement joins TRBV7-2 to TRBJ2-5; no definite D call. The CDR3 spans 13 residues. Trimming pared 4 bases from V and 7 bases from J, leaving 13 bases between. Germline CDR1 is SGHTA and CDR2 is FQGNSA. The DNA of the CDR3 is TGTGCCAGCAGCTCGGATAGATATTGGACCCAGTACTTC. Protein sequence: CASSSDRYWTQYF.

V is TRBV4-2 and J is TRBJ1-5; D is unclear. The CDR3 loop spans 13 amino acids. V lost 0 bases and J lost 7, with 7 bases in between. CDR1 is LGHNA, CDR2 YNFKEQ, per germline. The DNA of the CDR3 is TGTGCCAGCAGCCAAGAGGCGGAACAGCCCCAGCATTTT. It is translated as CASSQEAEQPQHF.

This clone appeared a single time. This chain uses TRBV29-1 with TRBJ1-1, with TRBD1 identical over 8 bases. J was trimmed by 11 bases and V by 5 bases; bases with no gene match: 7. Germline lookup yields CDR1 SQVTM and CDR2 ANQGSEA. The CDR3 totals 11 residues. DNA for the CDR3: TGCAGCGTTTCTCCAGGGGGCTGGGCTTTCTTT. This sequence encodes CSVSPGGWAFF. The entire variable domain, with the rest obtained from reference TRBV29-1 and TRBJ1-1, is as follows: SAVISQKPSRDICQRGTSLTIQCQVDSQVTMMFWYRQQPGQSLTLIATANQGSEATYESGFVIDKFPISRPNLTFSTLTVSNMSPEDSSIYLCSVSPGGWAFFGQGTRLTVV.

The CDR3, as DNA: TGTGCCACCAGTGCCCTACAGGGGCCTGAGCAGTTCTTC. Translated: CATSALQGPEQFF. V usage is TRBV24-1 and J usage is TRBJ2-1; 7 nucleotides align to TRBD1. The CDR3 totals 13 residues. V was pared by 5 bases and J by 9 bases, with 6 bases of the junction left unmatched. Per the germline V gene, CDR1 is KGHDR and CDR2 is SFDVKD.

This chain joins TRBV2 and TRBJ1-2, with 9 bases aligning to TRBD1. V trimming: 1 base; J trimming: 4 bases; junction bases outside the gene matches: 13. The length of the CDR3 is 18 residues. CDR1 and CDR2 from the germline V gene are SNHLY and FYNNEI. For the CDR3, the DNA is TGTGCCAGCAGTGAAGGGGGGACAGGGACCTTTAGTATCTATGGCTACACCTTC. As protein: CASSEGGTGTFSIYGYTF.

The chain recombines TRBV10-1 with TRBJ2-2; D uncertain. The CDR3 sequence is 14 residues long. Germline CDR1 WNHNN, CDR2 SYGVQD (reference sequence). Trimming took off 4 bases at V and 5 bases at J, with 11 bases between the two ends. CDR3 sequence reads: CASSVNRVTGELFF. The CDR3 DNA sequence: TGCGCCAGCAGTGTAAACAGAGTGACCGGGGAGCTGTTTTTT.